This T cell receptor (beta chain) was found in a study of beta chain features in type 1 diabetes. Study-wide results and limits: The similarity of naive, central memory and Treg TCRB repertoires appeared greater among patients than among healthy donors. When Type 1 diabetes patients were examined, their TCRB CDR3s proved moderately but significantly shorter in all four CD4+ subsets.

Germline CDR1 is SGHRS and CDR2 is YFSETQ. V trimming: 4 bases; J trimming: 8 bases; junction bases outside the gene matches: 6. CDR3 length: 16 amino acids. Points on this clone: The antigen is not known.

cDNA synthesis used the whole RNA isolate, giving expressed TCRB sequences. Profiled with immunoSEQ multiplex PCR; TCRdb holds only in-frame clones, not every one. The sample gives about 230,000 clones, more than 9% of which show up once; about 0.037% is in the top ten. This receptor was taken from a woman aged 18-35 years in good health. V and J are TRBV5-1 and TRBJ2-1; 16 bases match TRBD2. The specimen sequenced was naive CD4+ T cells from blood. The CDR3 protein is CASSQGLAGGPDEQFF. The CDR3 DNA reads TGCGCCAGCAGCCAGGGACTAGCGGGAGGGCCGGATGAGCAGTTCTTC.